The 4 T cell receptor beta chains presented below share a single source sample, sequenced in a study of spatial heterogeneity in lung cancer. Time point reported: blood at routine non-recurrence follow-up after resection. Researchers sequenced whole RNA taken from tumor, nontumor lung or frozen PBMC without sorting. One entry per CDR3 protein, called by TCRdb with MiXCR from the 5' RACE reads. The sample lists about 120,000 distinct CDR3 sequences, approximately 12% occurring once. Sequencing was performed on PBMCs, taken at follow-up. The receptors were gathered from a male donor with early-stage non-small cell lung cancer.

The table lists this clonotype with a few counts. The chain combines TRBV20-1 with TRBJ1-5; a weak D match, TRBD1 (5 bases). V was shortened by 1 base and J by 0 bases, with 7 bases between the two germline ends. The CDR3 has 14 residues. Germline loops: CDR1 DFQATT, CDR2 SNEGSKA (reference sequence). The CDR3 DNA follows: TGCAGTGCTAGAGGCGACAGTAGCAATCAGCCCCAGCATTTT. This gives the protein CSARGDSSNQPQHF.

This chain connects TRBV12-3 or TRBV12-4 to TRBJ1-3; unclear D gene. This CDR3 contains 13 residues. With 2 bases removed from V and 1 base from J, the gap between germline ends came to 3 bases. CDR3 protein: CASSLISGNTIYF. CDR3 nucleotides: TGTGCCAGCAGTTTAATTTCTGGAAACACCATATATTTT.

The V and J genes are TRBV2 and TRBJ2-7; D is uncertain. V was cut by 6 bases and J by 4 bases, with 10 bases left in between. Germline assignment: CDR1 SNHLY and CDR2 FYNNEI. CDR3 length equals 12 residues. CDR3 sequence: CASSPLAYEQYF. In nucleotides, the CDR3 is TGTGCCAGCAGCCCCTTAGCATACGAGCAGTACTTC.

The chain is built from TRBV12-3 or TRBV12-4 and TRBJ2-3; tentative D call: TRBD1 (6 bases). V lost 7 bases and J lost 6, with 17 bases in between. This CDR3 has 14 residues. The CDR3 loop reads CASKLRAQGDTQYF. CDR3 in DNA: TGTGCCAGCAAACTCCGGGCCCAGGGGGATACGCAGTATTTT.